Listed below are T cell receptor beta chains from one sample, sequenced in a study of cytomegalovirus exposure and HLA in healthy donors. Only in-frame clones appear in the TCRdb table, and some are missing; sequencing was by immunoSEQ multiplex PCR. The table records roughly 100,000 clones, approximately 75% of them present only once. Material for sequencing was PBMCs. The receptors originated from a woman in her 40s in good health and CMV-seronegative. The CDR3 runs from the conserved cysteine through the conserved F or W. A D gene is named only where the DNA matches it firmly. The listing skips clone size in some rows; elsewhere it reads once, few, many or a size class.

abundance	v_gene	j_gene	d_gene	CDR3aa	CDR3nt
.	TRBV19	TRBJ1-4	TRBD1	CASGRDSITNEKLFF	TGTGCCAGCGGCCGGGACAGCATAACTAATGAAAAACTGTTTTTT
.	TRBV11-2	TRBJ2-7	.	CASSLEQTYEQYF	TGTGCCAGCAGCTTAGAACAGACCTACGAGCAGTACTTC
.	TRBV7-3	TRBJ2-3	.	CASSLNPQPQSTDMQYF	TGTGCCAGCAGCTTAAATCCCCAACCCCAAAGCACAGATATGCAGTATTTT
.	TRBV30	TRBJ2-1	TRBD2	CAWSLLAGVYNEQFF	TGTGCCTGGAGTCTACTAGCGGGAGTCTACAATGAGCAGTTCTTC
few	TRBV11-2	TRBJ2-7	TRBD2	CASSLWTSVPYEQYF	TGTGCCAGCAGCTTATGGACTAGCGTTCCCTACGAGCAGTACTTC
.	TRBV10-2	TRBJ1-5	TRBD1	CASKQTGVQPQHF	TGCGCCAGCAAACAAACAGGGGTCCAGCCCCAGCATTTT
once	TRBV7-9	TRBJ2-5	TRBD2	CASSSGGGETQYF	TGTGCCAGCAGTAGCGGGGGTGGGGAGACCCAGTACTTC
once	TRBV2	TRBJ2-7	.	CASSEFNYEQYF	TGTGCCAGCAGTGAGTTCAACTACGAGCAGTACTTC
.	TRBV27	TRBJ2-2	TRBD1	CASSLVQGVTGELFF	TGTGCCAGCAGTTTAGTCCAGGGGGTCACCGGGGAGCTGTTTTTT
.	TRBV7-8	TRBJ2-3	.	CASSLLRGRDTQYF	TGTGCCAGCAGCTTACTTAGAGGGCGAGATACGCAGTATTTT
.	TRBV19	TRBJ1-5	.	CASSGNFGGLSNQPQHF	TGTGCCAGTAGTGGAAATTTCGGGGGTCTTAGCAATCAGCCCCAGCATTTT
.	TRBV5-1	TRBJ1-3	TRBD1	CASSLTGTGNTIYF	TGCGCCAGCAGCCTGACAGGGACTGGAAACACCATATATTTT
.	TRBV30	TRBJ2-5	.	CAWSPGLGQETQYF	TGTGCCTGGTCCCCAGGGTTGGGTCAAGAGACCCAGTACTTC
.	TRBV7-3	TRBJ2-5	TRBD2	CASSSGTSGYQETQYF	TGTGCCAGCAGCTCTGGGACTAGCGGGTATCAAGAGACCCAGTACTTC
once	TRBV9	TRBJ2-5	.	CASSVGGQETQYF	TGTGCCAGCAGCGTAGGAGGCCAAGAGACCCAGTACTTC
.	TRBV7-3	TRBJ2-3	TRBD1	CASSLSGTGLTDTQYF	TGTGCCAGCAGCTTATCCGGGACAGGGTTGACAGATACGCAGTATTTT
.	TRBV5-6	TRBJ1-5	TRBD1	CASSEGTGWQPQHF	TGTGCCAGCAGCGAAGGGACAGGGTGGCAGCCCCAGCATTTT